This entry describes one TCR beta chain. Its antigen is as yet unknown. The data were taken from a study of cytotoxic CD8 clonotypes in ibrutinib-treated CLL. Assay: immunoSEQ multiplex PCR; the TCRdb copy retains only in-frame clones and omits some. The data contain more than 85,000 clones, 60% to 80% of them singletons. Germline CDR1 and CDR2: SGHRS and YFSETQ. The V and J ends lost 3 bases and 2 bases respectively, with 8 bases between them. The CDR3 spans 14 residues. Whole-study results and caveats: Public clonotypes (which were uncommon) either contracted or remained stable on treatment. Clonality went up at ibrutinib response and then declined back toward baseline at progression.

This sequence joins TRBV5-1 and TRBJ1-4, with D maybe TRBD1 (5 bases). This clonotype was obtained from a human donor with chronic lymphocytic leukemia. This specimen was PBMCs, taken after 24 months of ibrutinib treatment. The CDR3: CASSWGLTNEKLFF. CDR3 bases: TGCGCCAGCAGCTGGGGCCTTACTAATGAAAAACTGTTTTTT.